This T cell receptor beta chain was captured by sequencing in a study of T cells in women clearing cervical HPV infection. Across the study: Controls' single incident HPV16 infection cleared within 12 months without precancer.

With regard to this clone: Read sequence stops 3 residues before the CDR3 end, and the germline J gene provides the missing end.

Germline V gene data show CDR1 as SNHLY and CDR2 as FYNNEI. This CDR3 region has 15 residues. Trimming took off 1 base at V and 3 bases at J, with 13 bases between the two ends. Average input was roughly 1,100 ng genomic DNA for immunoSEQ TCR beta CDR3 amplification. Data came from immunoSEQ multiplex PCR; TCRdb stores just in-frame clones and leaves some out. The listing contains approximately 35,000 clones. The sequence came from a woman between 18 and 75 years old with a cervical HPV16 infection that either progressed to CIN3+ or cleared (not recorded which). Source material: blood buffy coat. This chain links TRBV2 with TRBJ2-7; D is perhaps TRBD1 (5 bases). CDR3 DNA (partial): TGTGCCAGCAGTGAAGTTTCTGCAGGGAACTACGAG. Encoded protein: CASSEVSAGNYE. The CDR3 reads in full as CASSEVSAGNYEQYF.